This T cell receptor (beta chain) was captured in a study of T cell repertoires in ileal Crohn's disease (dated by TCRdb to the late 2010s). The study in broad terms: The median duration of disease was around 7.3 years, and at the time of surgery around 32% of patients were active smokers. Every patient underwent surgery because of a complication, which was stricturing disease in 61% of cases and penetrating disease in approximately 40%. Postoperative therapy was given to about half of the patients, with thiopurines administered to ten to eleven patients and anti-TNF agents administered to some 17 patients. TCR repertoire analysis was performed in a few dozen Crohn's disease patients drawn from a prospective multicentre cohort. Running in parallel with the study was a multicentre cohort set up to find predictors of early endoscopic recurrence following ileocolonic resection. A Rutgeerts score higher than i0 was the definition used for endoscopic postoperative recurrence. A total of around 150 mucosal samples from about 57 patients were sequenced, collected from several sites on the surgical specimen as well as at postoperative endoscopy.

Notes on this clone: Its antigen remains unidentified. No much larger clone is present one base from it, and per-base qualities are unavailable.

To be eligible, patients had to be adults with ileal or ileocolonic Crohn's disease and an indication for ileocolonic resection. Whole ileal mucosal biopsies were stored frozen at -80°C before DNA extraction. A TRizol-based method was used to extract genomic DNA from the frozen whole biopsies, and the DNA was quantified with a NanoDrop 2000 spectrophotometer. For commercial TCRB immunosequencing, roughly 0.5 micrograms of biopsy DNA were submitted for each sample. CDR3 regions were amplified from genomic DNA by Adaptive Biotechnology using a two-step, amplification bias-controlled multiplex PCR. In the first PCR, primers covered every V and J gene segment, and in the second PCR, barcodes and Illumina adapters were added. CDR3 libraries were sequenced using an Illumina instrument. For the original study's pipeline: The analysis used both the pipelines supplied by the vendor and custom analysis of the raw data in R/Bioconductor with R version 3.3.0. Clonality, ranging from 0 to 1, was calculated as the inverse of the normalised Shannon entropy of all productive clones. High-frequency clones were defined as the share of the repertoire occupied by the top 100 clones, with only clones passing a 95% confidence test being retained. Repertoire diversity was measured with the Simpson index, and overlap between samples was measured with the Morisita-Horn index. Imported from immuneACCESS, the table was reduced by TCRdb to in-frame sequences with V and J called. These copies leave out some clones; in studies compared against another copy, an unresolved V gene accounts for under half, and the cause of the remainder is not known. D and trimming were read from the DNA, whereas the V and J calls and clone size are those reported in that table. The sample yields more than 25,000 clones; around four fifths were counted once. The ten top clones hold over 15% of the sample.

Overall results and qualifications from the work: Higher high-frequency clone percentages at surgery were associated with endoscopic recurrence; all patients with clonality above 26.8% (18/57) had recurrence. Mucosal CD4 and CD8 T cells were sorted and sequenced only in a subgroup of patients, the size of which was not stated. More high-frequency clones were carried by sorted CD8 T cells than by CD4 T cells, suggesting that mucosal expansions were mainly CD8. A significantly higher proportion of clonal expansions was observed in active smokers at surgery than in non-smokers (approximately 28% vs 17%, p=0.02).

CDR1 is given as SGHAT and CDR2 as FQNNGV, both from the germline V gene. From V the trimming removes 2 bases and from J it removes 6 bases, while the gene matches leave 10 bases of the junction unaccounted for. The CDR3 goes from the cysteine to the phenylalanine over 15 residues. This entry keeps only the CDR3 DNA: 45 bases, framed from base 1. The sequenced material came from ileal tissue. Recombination linked TRBV11-2 to TRBJ2-7; TRBD2 aligns with 7 central bases. This receptor was identified in an adult with Crohn's disease. This receptor has the CDR3 CASSLLERGSLEQYF. The DNA reads TGTGCCAGCAGCTTATTAGAGCGGGGATCGCTCGAGCAGTACTTC.